This T cell receptor beta chain was recovered during a study of T cells in Graves' hyperthyroidism and ophthalmopathy (dated by TCRdb to between 2018 and 2021). Turning to the overall study: Peripheral blood samples were taken at the time of initial diagnosis, prior to any treatment. An independent validation cohort of 18 to 20 hyperthyroidism patients and 17 patients who later progressed to ophthalmopathy tested prospective prediction of ophthalmopathy. The 85 to 100 discovery patients were divided at random into training and test sets in a 7:3 ratio. To identify TCR V-J signatures that set the groups apart, the researchers used a discovery cohort of 100 patients, made up of 43 with Graves' ophthalmopathy and around 58 with stable Graves' hyperthyroidism. The paper reports TCR Vbeta CDR3 sequencing of 130 to 150 peripheral blood samples: some 41 ophthalmopathy, some 80 hyperthyroidism and around 17 progressor patients. In addition, the study compared T-cell repertoires in thyroid tissue and in blood from about six Graves' hyperthyroidism patients. After sampling, hyperthyroidism patients received methimazole starting at 30 mg daily, and ophthalmopathy patients received high-dose intravenous methylprednisolone. Points the paper makes about the study in general: Most expanded thyroid clonotypes (frequency above 0.001) were also detected in blood, suggesting blood repertoires may reflect thyroid immune responses. During validation, the model predicted progression to ophthalmopathy a median of roughly 7.1 months ahead of onset, with just under 71% sensitivity and 72.22% specificity. No statistical method was used to set the sample size in advance, and investigators knew the group allocation. A 13 V-J signature model separated ophthalmopathy from stable hyperthyroidism, with 87.88% sensitivity and 81% to 83% specificity in cross-validation and 80%/75% in testing.

Hyperthyroidism patients were aged 18 to 65 years and newly diagnosed, with disease duration of less than 2 months. Exclusion was applied to patients with uncontrolled infections, other autoimmune diseases, pregnancy or lactation. Clinical symptoms, serum thyroxine and TRAb, thyroid ultrasound, and orbital computed tomography formed the basis for the diagnoses. Blood from progressor patients was collected at the time of first diagnosis with hyperthyroidism, before any ophthalmopathy symptoms had appeared. PBMCs were isolated from about 9.2 ml of fresh peripheral blood by Ficoll-Paque density gradient centrifugation. Progressor patients were first diagnosed with Graves' hyperthyroidism and then developed ophthalmopathy during follow-up. Total RNA was extracted using Trizol reagent, and RNA quality was assessed on an Agilent 2100 Bioanalyzer. The table lists this clonotype with many counts. Its antigen is not yet known. It has no much larger one-base neighbor in the sample; base qualities were not kept.

The TCR beta CDR3 regions were amplified from the RNA transcripts. The first round of RT-PCR for the TCR CDR3 was performed with the HTBI primer set and the Qiagen OneStep RT-PCR kit. The libraries were constructed in a second round of multiplex PCR and then size-selected and purified. Paired-end sequencing of the libraries was performed with 100 bp reads on an Illumina HiSeq2000. On the authors' methods: SOAPnuke was used to process the raw data, removing reads that contained adapters or uncalled bases, had a mean Phred below 15, or lacked an exact match to the constant primer or identifier. High-quality paired reads were merged using COPE v1.2.5, and each unique nucleotide sequence was defined as a clonotype. Clonotypes were aligned to IMGT TRBV, TRBD and TRBJ reference segments using MiTCR v1.1. Only V-J combinations with frequency above 0.0001, covering about 99% of repertoires, were analysed. A TCS score was defined as the ratio of F50 (clonal expansion) to E x V (chaos), with BLOSUM62-based TCRdist applied between CDR3 peptides within each V-J. Welch's t-statistics and random forest reduced 500 to 650 V-J features to 13, which were used in a naive Bayes classifier (R e1071). TCRdb applied fastp at Q25 and MiXCR to the public reads, then kept only in-frame beta chains. Entries are consolidated by CDR3 protein sequence, retaining the most common genes and DNA. The V and J calls here are based on TCRdb, not the publication. The sample table holds about 130,000 distinct CDR3 sequences, of which 22% were seen once. Jointly, the top ten make up 67% of the sample.

The clonotype was recovered from a woman in her forties or fifties with Graves' hyperthyroidism that later progressed to Graves' ophthalmopathy. The sample was blood.

The bases read TGTGCCAGCACCCGTTGGGGGGGCCACTATGGCTACACCTTC. Its amino acids are CASTRWGGHYGYTF. Rearrangement joined TRBV28 to TRBJ1-2; possibly the D gene is TRBD1, per 6 matching bases. The CDR3 has 14 amino acids, counting the end cysteine and phenylalanine. The sequence is cut down to CDR3 DNA, 42 bases in frame from base 1. Looking up the germline V gene yields CDR1 MDHEN and CDR2 SYDVKM. V gives up 7 bases and J gives up 3 bases, and the segment between their germline ends measures 15 bases.